The 30 T cell receptor beta chains in this list originate from one sample, sequenced in a study of T cells expressing NK-cell markers. Reanalyzing the 5' RACE reads, TCRdb keeps one entry per CDR3 protein, without DNA. This specimen shows approximately 440,000 distinct CDR3 sequences; the ten leading clones hold more than 1.4%. Sequenced sample: blood T cells: a sorted CD56 or NKG2C T cell subset, CD4+ or CD8+ T cells, or bulk PBMC T cells (not recorded which). The receptors were gathered from a woman in her fifties or sixties in good health.

The V gene is TRBV12-3 or TRBV12-4, the J gene TRBJ2-1; TCRdb reports TRBD2, a call that lacks DNA to check it against. The CDR3 contains 15 residues. The CDR3: CASSPGTSLGNEQFF.

The chain has TRBV12-5 and TRBJ2-7; with no DNA, the TCRdb D assignment of TRBD2 cannot be verified. Germline CDR1 reads LGHNT; CDR2 reads FRNRAP. The CDR3 extends over 14 amino acids. The CDR3: CASGLLGLAYEQYF.

By frequency, this clonotype is medium-sized. V is TRBV29-1 and J is TRBJ2-1; TCRdb's assignment of TRBD2 cannot be checked, as there is no DNA. Germline CDR1 is SQVTM and CDR2 is ANQGSEA. There are 14 residues in the CDR3. CDR3 sequence: CSVAPGLRRGEQFF.

The V and J genes are TRBV29-1 and TRBJ2-2; TCRdb reports TRBD2, a call that lacks DNA to check it against. The germline V gene has CDR1 SQVTM and CDR2 ANQGSEA. The CDR3 is 13 amino acids. The CDR3 sequence: CSVLAGGAGELFF.

The V call is TRBV4-2, the J call TRBJ2-1; the D gene TCRdb calls, TRBD1, cannot be checked with no DNA. The CDR3 is 15 residues long. Germline V gives CDR1 LGHNA, CDR2 YNFKEQ. The CDR3 is CASSQGRDSDNEQFF.

This rearrangement joins TRBV20-1 to TRBJ2-2; the TRBD2 assignment by TCRdb is unverifiable without DNA. The CDR3 totals 16 residues. Germline V gene sequence: CDR1 DFQATT, CDR2 SNEGSKA (reference sequence). The CDR3 sequence is CSASGRLAGGTGELFF.

V usage is TRBV11-3 and J usage is TRBJ2-3; the D call of TRBD1 rests on TCRdb alone, since no DNA is present to check it. The germline CDR1 and CDR2 sequences are SGHNT and YENEEA. The length of the CDR3 is 14 residues. The CDR3 sequence is CASSTPQRLDTQYF.

This rearrangement joins TRBV24-1 to TRBJ2-2; TCRdb returns TRBD1, unconfirmable since there is no DNA. Germline CDR1 reads KGHDR; CDR2 reads SFDVKD. The CDR3 is made up of 20 amino acids. CDR3 in amino acids: CATSDLGGGAELANTGELFF.

V gene TRBV30 combines with J gene TRBJ2-7; TCRdb designates TRBD1, a call that cannot be tested without DNA. In germline, CDR1 is GTSNPN, CDR2 SVGIG (reference sequence). This CDR3 is built from 12 residues. This chain's CDR3 is CAWISRAYEQYF.

The genes are TRBV29-1 and TRBJ2-1; the TRBD1 assignment by TCRdb is unverifiable without DNA. This CDR3 comprises 16 residues. Germline loops: CDR1 SQVTM, CDR2 ANQGSEA. CDR3 protein: CSVPPGPIGSYNEQFF.

The CDR3 is CASSPDRANQPQHF. The chain joins TRBV5-1 to TRBJ1-5; the D call from TCRdb, TRBD1, cannot be confirmed without DNA. The CDR3 spans 14 residues. Germline loops: CDR1 SGHRS, CDR2 YFSETQ.

The chain carries TRBV6-5 and TRBJ1-5; as DNA is missing, the TRBD1 call by TCRdb cannot be tested. Per germline, CDR1 MNHEY and CDR2 SVGAGI. This CDR3 is built from 15 residues. CDR3 sequence reads: CASSYLGAPNQPQHF.

The chain uses TRBV2 and TRBJ1-4; as DNA is missing, the TRBD1 call by TCRdb cannot be tested. Germline lookup yields CDR1 SNHLY and CDR2 FYNNEI. The length of the CDR3 is 15 residues. CDR3 sequence: CASRDTGLANEKLFF.

This rearrangement joins TRBV5-4 to TRBJ2-3; TCRdb outputs TRBD1, but without DNA this stays unchecked. This CDR3 is 16 amino acids long. Germline V lookup: CDR1 SGHNT, CDR2 YYREEE (reference sequence). The CDR3 protein is CASSQGTGGDTDTQYF. Full variable domain (missing parts from reference TRBV5-4 and TRBJ2-3): ETGVTQSPTHLIKTRGQQVTLRCSSQSGHNTVSWYQQALGQGPQFIFQYYREEENGRGNFPPRFSGLQFPNYSSELNVNALELDDSALYLCASSQGTGGDTDTQYFGPGTRLTVL.

CDR3: CASSSTAYTGELFF. The rearrangement joins TRBV6-6 to TRBJ2-2. The germline CDR1 and CDR2 sequences are MNHNY and SVGAGI (reference sequence). The CDR3 runs 14 residues.

The J gene is TRBJ2-3, the V gene TRBV5-5. This CDR3 contains 13 residues. Germline V gene data show CDR1 as SGHKS and CDR2 as YYEKEE (reference sequence). CDR3 residues: CASSLQLTDTQYF.

The chain links TRBV10-3 to TRBJ2-5; with no DNA, the TCRdb D assignment of TRBD1 cannot be verified. Germline values: CDR1 ENHRY, CDR2 SYGVKD. The CDR3 extends over 14 amino acids. The CDR3 reads CAISTGVGGETQYF.

V gene TRBV5-5 combines with J gene TRBJ2-1; the TCRdb D gene call, TRBD2, has no DNA to confirm it. CDR1 is SGHKS, CDR2 YYEKEE, per germline (reference sequence). The CDR3 loop spans 16 amino acids. The CDR3 protein is CASSLEDSGLYNEQFF.

The chain carries TRBV20-1 and TRBJ2-7; TCRdb calls TRBD2, which cannot be checked without DNA. CDR1 DFQATT and CDR2 SNEGSKA come from the germline V gene (reference sequence). The CDR3 loop spans 14 amino acids. CDR3: CSASGALTFYEQYF.

The gene calls are TRBV2 and TRBJ2-7; TCRdb selects TRBD1, and the lack of DNA leaves this call unchecked. The length of the CDR3 is 14 residues. Germline V gene sequence: CDR1 SNHLY, CDR2 FYNNEI. CDR3 amino acids: CASTNRGQVYEQYF.

The chain is built from TRBV7-9 and TRBJ2-3; TCRdb's D call, TRBD1, is unchecked because there is no DNA. This CDR3 is 17 amino acids long. Germline CDR1 is SEHNR and CDR2 is FQNEAQ (reference sequence). The CDR3 loop is CASSPRDRGLSTDTQYF.

The chain joins TRBV20-1 to TRBJ2-7. Germline-derived CDR1 and CDR2 are DFQATT and SNEGSKA (reference sequence). This CDR3 region has 14 residues. CDR3 loop: CSAKAGNTPYEQYF.

V is TRBV5-1 and J is TRBJ1-1. This CDR3 region has 14 residues. Germline-derived CDR1 and CDR2 are SGHRS and YFSETQ. CDR3 residues: CASTVGRANTEAFF.

CDR3 amino acids: CASSQGAGLGINEQFF. The J gene is TRBJ2-1, the V gene TRBV6-1. This CDR3 has 16 amino acids. CDR1 MNHNS and CDR2 SASEGT come from the germline V gene.

The V gene is TRBV5-1, the J gene TRBJ2-2. Germline loops: CDR1 SGHRS, CDR2 YFSETQ. The CDR3 totals 15 residues. The CDR3 sequence is CASSLGDLGPGELFF. Together with reference TRBV5-1 and TRBJ2-2, the CDR3 gives the full variable domain: KAGVTQTPRYLIKTRGQQVTLSCSPISGHRSVSWYQQTPGQGLQFLFEYFSETQRNKGNFPGRFSGRQFSNSRSEMNVSTLELGDSALYLCASSLGDLGPGELFFGEGSRLTVL.

The rearrangement links TRBV24-1 to TRBJ2-1; TCRdb designates TRBD1, a call that cannot be tested without DNA. This CDR3 region has 15 residues. Per germline, CDR1 KGHDR and CDR2 SFDVKD. The CDR3 here is CATARANLVDNEQFF.

The CDR3 region is CASSQLGLGEKLFF. This chain connects TRBV14 to TRBJ1-4. The germline V gene encodes CDR1 SGHDN and CDR2 FVKESK. The CDR3 length is 14 residues.

The chain combines TRBV7-9 with TRBJ2-3; there is no DNA to check the TCRdb D call of TRBD1. The germline CDR1 and CDR2 sequences are SEHNR and FQNEAQ (reference sequence). The CDR3 is 17 residues long. CDR3 sequence reads: CASSLQGAGSNTDTQYF.

The J gene is TRBJ2-5, the V gene TRBV7-8; the D call from TCRdb, TRBD1, cannot be confirmed without DNA. The CDR3 totals 14 residues. The V gene's germline CDR1 is SGHVS and CDR2 FQNEAQ. CDR3 region: CASSSPRLEETQYF.

The chain combines TRBV9 with TRBJ2-2; without DNA, the TCRdb call of TRBD2 cannot be checked. Germline V gene lookup returns CDR1 SGDLS and CDR2 YYNGEE. This CDR3 has 15 residues. The chain's CDR3 is CASSLLAGEGGELFF.